The rows below give T cell receptor beta chains drawn from one sample of a study of long-term antiretroviral therapy in people with HIV. Profiling relied on immunoSEQ multiplex PCR, and the TCRdb table lists in-frame clones only, not all of them. Counted here are approximately 31,000 clones, almost 97% occurring once; the ten biggest clones make up just under 3%. The sample in question was unsorted PBMCs, obtained 6.9 years after starting antiretroviral therapy. The receptors were sampled from a man aged 25 to 40 with HIV. The CDR3 runs from the conserved cysteine through the conserved F or W. A D gene is named only where the DNA matches it firmly. Only part of the rows carry a size: once, few, many, or a class if the clone is expanded.

j_call v_call d_call clone_size cdr3_aa
TRBJ2-7 TRBV6-1 TRBD1 NA CASSFTGGNYEQYF
TRBJ2-1 TRBV27 TRBD2 NA CASSFASGRVLVNEQFF
TRBJ1-2 TRBV19 NA once CASSIGGGYGYTF
TRBJ1-1 TRBV9 NA NA CASSGVDKTEAFF
TRBJ2-2 TRBV6-4 TRBD1 NA CASSRTGNTGELFF
TRBJ2-7 TRBV27 TRBD2 NA CASSPGLQLADPQQYF
TRBJ2-6 TRBV7-7 NA NA CARFCSGANVLTF
TRBJ2-5 TRBV4-1 NA NA CASSGQPPVQTQYF
TRBJ2-1 TRBV19 TRBD1 NA CASSMYRGTYNEQFF
TRBJ1-5 TRBV5-1 TRBD1 once CAAACQGTVEHQPQHF
TRBJ1-4 TRBV5-6 NA NA CASSADAGGPNEKLFF
TRBJ2-2 TRBV10-3 NA NA CAISDLPPGELFF
TRBJ1-1 TRBV5-1 TRBD1 once CASSLGQGEAFF
TRBJ1-2 TRBV6-1 NA NA CASSEAAYGYTF
TRBJ2-5 TRBV10-3 NA NA CAISEGSQETQYF
TRBJ1-1 TRBV11-3 NA NA CASSLDRGKDEAFF
TRBJ1-2 TRBV18 TRBD1 NA CASSPDRGGEGYTF
TRBJ2-7 TRBV18 NA NA CASSPPFKRAEQYF
TRBJ2-7 TRBV30 NA NA CAWRRIGYEQYF
TRBJ2-7 TRBV6-9 NA once CASSYSTGFEQYF
TRBJ2-1 TRBV27 NA NA CASSLLGLYDEQFF
TRBJ1-2 TRBV9 NA NA CASSVGQDYGYTF
TRBJ2-1 TRBV10-3 TRBD2 NA CAISSGGAGYNEQFF
TRBJ2-3 TRBV11-1 TRBD2 NA CASSSGRADTQYF
TRBJ2-3 TRBV10-3 TRBD2 once CAISDGGLADPDTQYF
TRBJ1-5 TRBV18 TRBD1 NA CASSPGVRDRINQPQHF
TRBJ1-1 TRBV7-9 NA NA CASSAWDGEAFF
TRBJ2-7 TRBV6-1 NA NA CASSNIPGTLEQYF
TRBJ2-5 TRBV6-6 TRBD1 NA CASSYKTGRQETQYF
TRBJ1-1 TRBV19 NA NA CASNTGPSAAFF
TRBJ1-1 TRBV19 NA NA CASSMAGKNTEAFF
TRBJ1-6 TRBV6-5 TRBD1 NA CASSRETGTSPLHF
TRBJ1-4 TRBV5-6 NA NA CASSFGEKLFF
TRBJ2-3 TRBV7-2 NA NA CASSSNTDTQYF
TRBJ2-7 TRBV4-3 NA NA CASSQAMGRKESYEQYF
TRBJ2-7 TRBV2 TRBD1 NA CASSGRTGALTYEQYF
TRBJ1-6 TRBV7-6 TRBD1 NA CASSFGTGNNSPLHF
TRBJ2-7 TRBV19 TRBD2 NA CASRKSRGDYEQYF
TRBJ2-1 TRBV27 NA NA CASSFLGETRNEQFF
TRBJ2-7 TRBV10-3 TRBD2 once CATTLGLAGDEQYF
TRBJ1-1 TRBV19 NA NA CASLVCPGRTKTCTEAFF
TRBJ2-7 TRBV7-2 NA NA CASSLDWTEQYF
TRBJ2-1 TRBV7-2 NA NA CASSLESGYNEQFF
TRBJ2-7 TRBV9 TRBD1 NA CASSLRQGDEQYF
TRBJ1-2 TRBV7-9 NA NA CASSLVGDGYTF
TRBJ1-5 TRBV7-2 NA NA CASSLDPEEGQPQHF
TRBJ1-2 TRBV7-9 TRBD1 NA CASSPTRSGQGVGYTF
TRBJ1-5 TRBV19 NA NA CASSMSNQPQHF
TRBJ2-5 TRBV30 NA NA CAWGAYGRLETQYF
TRBJ2-2 TRBV7-9 TRBD1 NA CASSFTGGVEGELFF
TRBJ2-2 TRBV28 NA once CATTNTDTGELFF
TRBJ2-7 TRBV4-1 NA NA CASSQVPGGPYEQYF
TRBJ2-1 TRBV7-2 NA NA CASTIQATNGEQFF